These T cell receptor beta chains were read from a single sample in a study of blood T cell repertoires in COVID-19. TCRdb's copy holds only in-frame clones and misses some; the assay was immunoSEQ multiplex PCR. The sample includes around 400,000 clones, 70% to 90% seen only once; the top ten take over 9.5%. The specimen sequenced was peripheral blood. The receptors were gathered from a woman in her thirties with COVID-19, enrolled during active disease. CDR3s include the opening cysteine and the closing phenylalanine or tryptophan. The D gene is left open where the match is weak. Rows give clone size only sometimes, using once, few, many, or a class for an expanded clone.

clone size	CDR3 length	D gene	V gene	J gene	CDR3 protein	CDR3 DNA
few	13	.	TRBV9	TRBJ2-1	CASSVGSGNEQFF	TGTGCCAGCAGCGTAGGGAGTGGAAATGAGCAGTTCTTC
.	14	TRBD1	TRBV7-3	TRBJ1-2	CASSPTGDSYGYTF	TGTGCCAGCAGCCCGACAGGGGATAGCTATGGCTACACCTTC
.	13	.	TRBV18	TRBJ2-5	CASSPDLRETQYF	TGTGCCAGCTCACCGGACTTACGGGAGACCCAGTACTTC
.	18	.	TRBV18	TRBJ1-1	CASSPLRRSEGGSTEAFF	TGTGCCAGCTCACCCTTGCGGAGGTCCGAGGGAGGAAGCACTGAAGCTTTCTTT
.	14	.	TRBV9	TRBJ1-5	CASSVGLGNQPQHF	TGTGCCAGCAGCGTGGGGCTGGGCAATCAGCCCCAGCATTTT
.	12	.	TRBV12-3/TRBV12-4	TRBJ2-7	CASSSRLDEQYF	TGTGCCAGCAGTTCTCGACTAGACGAGCAGTACTTC
.	16	TRBD1	TRBV5-5	TRBJ1-5	CASSRWLGQGDQPQHF	TGTGCCAGCAGCCGGTGGCTAGGACAGGGGGATCAGCCCCAGCATTTT
.	15	TRBD2	TRBV10-2	TRBJ2-7	CASSPTSGRAYEQYF	TGCGCCAGCAGTCCTACTAGCGGGAGGGCCTACGAGCAGTACTTC
.	17	.	TRBV11-2	TRBJ2-7	CASSLSPWRPSSYEQYF	TGTGCCAGCAGCTTATCCCCATGGCGGCCAAGCTCCTACGAGCAGTACTTC
.	13	.	TRBV18	TRBJ1-1	CASSPGGNTEAFF	TGTGCCAGCTCACCGGGGGGAAACACTGAAGCTTTCTTT
.	14	TRBD2	TRBV11-2	TRBJ2-5	CASRWGAGVETQYF	TGTGCCAGCCGCTGGGGCGCGGGAGTGGAGACCCAGTACTTC
.	12	TRBD1	TRBV28	TRBJ1-1	CASSRTGPEAFF	TGTGCCAGCAGTCGGACAGGGCCCGAAGCTTTCTTT
.	14	.	TRBV29-1	TRBJ1-5	CSVVIGAAGQPQHF	TGCAGCGTTGTTATTGGGGCTGCTGGTCAGCCCCAGCATTTT
.	17	TRBD2	TRBV5-1	TRBJ2-1	CASSHERRGNSYNEQFF	TGCGCCAGCAGCCATGAAAGGCGGGGGAACTCCTACAATGAGCAGTTCTTC
.	13	.	TRBV2	TRBJ2-7	CASTLGVSLEQYF	TGTGCCAGCACCCTCGGGGTCTCCCTCGAGCAGTACTTC
.	17	TRBD2	TRBV4-1	TRBJ2-3	CASSQVGLAGGSDTQYF	TGCGCCAGCAGCCAAGTTGGACTAGCGGGAGGATCAGATACGCAGTATTTT
.	16	.	TRBV9	TRBJ2-2	CASSATAGKDTGELFF	TGTGCCAGCAGCGCGACGGCAGGGAAGGACACCGGGGAGCTGTTTTTT
.	15	TRBD1	TRBV19	TRBJ1-4	CASSFLDRAHEKLFF	TGTGCCAGTAGTTTCCTCGACAGGGCACACGAAAAACTGTTTTTT
.	11	.	TRBV20-1	TRBJ1-1	CSVRATTEAFF	TGCAGTGTCCGAGCTACGACTGAAGCTTTCTTT
.	15	TRBD2	TRBV28	TRBJ2-7	CASSFSSGGTYEQYF	TGTGCCAGCAGTTTCTCAAGCGGGGGAACCTACGAGCAGTACTTC
.	16	TRBD2	TRBV5-4	TRBJ2-1	CASSLGLAGSYNEQFF	TGTGCCAGCAGCTTGGGACTAGCGGGATCCTACAATGAGCAGTTCTTC
once	17	.	TRBV2	TRBJ2-2	CASSRSRRVGESGELFF	TGTGCCAGCAGCCGGAGCCGTCGGGTGGGAGAGTCCGGGGAGCTGTTTTTT
.	13	.	TRBV3-1/TRBV3-2	TRBJ1-5	CASSQGRGQPQHF	TGTGCCAGCAGCCAAGGGAGGGGCCAGCCCCAGCATTTT
.	15	TRBD2	TRBV28	TRBJ2-2	CASSFYAGGTGELFF	TGTGCCAGCAGTTTTTACGCGGGGGGCACCGGGGAGCTGTTTTTT
.	15	.	TRBV28	TRBJ2-7	CASRRSGSISYEQYF	TGTGCCAGCCGTCGTAGCGGAAGTATCTCCTACGAGCAGTACTTC
.	19	.	TRBV9	TRBJ2-2	CASSVPNRGTTPSTGELFF	TGTGCCAGCAGCGTCCCGAATAGGGGGACAACCCCATCCACCGGGGAGCTGTTTTTT
once	14	TRBD1	TRBV5-1	TRBJ2-5	CASSGGQGGETQYF	TGCGCCAGCAGCGGGGGACAGGGAGGAGAGACCCAGTACTTC
.	16	TRBD2	TRBV2	TRBJ2-7	CASSERFASGSYEQYF	TGTGCCAGCAGCGAAAGGTTTGCTAGCGGGAGTTACGAGCAGTACTTC